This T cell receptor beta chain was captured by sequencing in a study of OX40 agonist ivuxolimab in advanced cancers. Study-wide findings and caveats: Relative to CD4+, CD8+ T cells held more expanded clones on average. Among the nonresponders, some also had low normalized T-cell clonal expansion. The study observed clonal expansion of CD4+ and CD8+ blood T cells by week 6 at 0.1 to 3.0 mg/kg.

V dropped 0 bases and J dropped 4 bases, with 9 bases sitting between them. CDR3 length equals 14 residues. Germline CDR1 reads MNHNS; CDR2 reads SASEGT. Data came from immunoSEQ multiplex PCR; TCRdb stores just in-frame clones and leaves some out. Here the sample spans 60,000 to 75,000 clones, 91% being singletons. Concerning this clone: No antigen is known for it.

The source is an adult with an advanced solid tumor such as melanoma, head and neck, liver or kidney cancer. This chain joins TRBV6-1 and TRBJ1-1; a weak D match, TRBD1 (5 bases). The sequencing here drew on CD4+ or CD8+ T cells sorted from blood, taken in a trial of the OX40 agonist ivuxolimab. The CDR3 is CASSEAGQGTEAFF. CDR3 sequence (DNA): TGTGCCAGCAGTGAAGCGGGTCAGGGCACTGAAGCTTTCTTT.